This record looks at one TCR beta chain sequence and its context. Its antigen is unknown. No clone much larger than this one lies a single base away; base qualities are absent. This specimen belongs to a study of OX40 agonist ivuxolimab in advanced cancers. Concerning the study at large: Ivuxolimab was a fully human IgG2 agonistic monoclonal antibody targeting the costimulatory receptor OX40 (CD134). Intravenous ivuxolimab was administered to patients every 2 weeks at six dose levels: 0.01, 0.1, 0.3, 1.5, 3 and 10 mg/kg. Among the approximately 54 dose-escalation patients, some 20 had hepatocellular carcinoma, 15 melanoma, 9 renal cell carcinoma and 9 head and neck cancer. In the dose-escalation cohort, more than 75% of patients were male, and the mean age was roughly 60 years, with a range of about 20 to 90. Prior anti-PD-1, anti-PD-L1 or anti-CTLA-4 therapy was permitted, and 30% to 50% of dose-escalation patients had received checkpoint inhibitors. Partial responses were achieved by three dose-escalation patients, of whom one had hepatocellular carcinoma and two had cutaneous melanoma. Peripheral TCRbeta sequencing aimed to test whether ivuxolimab altered TCR sequence diversity and caused clonal T-cell expansion. The paper covers the monotherapy dose-escalation part of the phase I ivuxolimab trial, which included N ≈ 57 patients. General conclusions and limits of the study: Low levels of normalized T-cell clonal expansion were also shown by some nonresponding patients. After ivuxolimab, more expanded clones were found on average in CD8+ T cells than in CD4+ T cells. The antigen specificity of the peripheral T cells that underwent clonal expansion was not determined. At doses from 0.1 to 3.0 mg/kg, clonal expansion was seen in both CD4+ and CD8+ blood T cells between baseline and week 6. Partial responders in the 0.1-3.0 mg/kg groups had among the lowest normalized peripheral clonal expansion, especially among CD8+ T cells.

For sequencing of the TCRbeta CDR3 region, genomic DNA was extracted from the sorted cells. The immunoSEQ Assay was used to sequence the TCRbeta CDR3 regions. TCRdb's version of the immuneACCESS table is confined to in-frame rearrangements and falls short of the full clone set. An unresolved V gene accounts for under half of the shortfall where checked; the remainder is of unknown origin. Counted in this sample were around 18,000 clones; roughly 85% of them appeared once. Together, the top ten hold 25% to 30% of the sample. V and J lose 11 bases and 0 bases, and a span of 14 bases separates them. The CDR3 sequence holds 14 residues, the cysteine and phenylalanine included. This entry keeps only the CDR3 DNA: 42 bases, framed from base 1. The germline V gene (reference sequence) sets CDR1 to LNHNV and CDR2 to YYDKDF. Patients with autoimmune disease history or receiving systemic immunosuppression were excluded from the trial. Peripheral blood for TCR sequencing was collected from all dose cohorts at baseline, on cycle 4 day 1, and on cycle 7 day 1. The samples were drawn from a first-in-human, open-label, multicenter phase I dose-escalation trial of ivuxolimab. The trial enrolled adults with locally advanced or metastatic head and neck squamous cell, hepatocellular, melanoma or renal cell carcinoma. Before TCR sequencing, CD4+ T cells and CD8+ T cells were sorted from peripheral blood as separate populations.

The receptor's source is an adult with an advanced solid tumor such as melanoma, head and neck, liver or kidney cancer. This specimen was CD4+ or CD8+ T cells sorted from blood, taken in a trial of the OX40 agonist ivuxolimab. The chain joins TRBV15 to TRBJ1-3; the D region possibly corresponds to TRBD1 (6 bases align). The base sequence is TGTGCCCCGGGACAAGGGCCCTCTGGAAACACCATATATTTT. Its protein reads: CAPGQGPSGNTIYF.